Following are 2 T cell receptor beta chains from one sample sequenced in a study of CXCR3-negative and CXCR3-positive naive CD8 T cells. UMI-labeled TRB cDNA libraries were prepared by 5' RACE. From the 5' RACE reads, TCRdb lists one entry per CDR3 protein and no DNA. The sample table includes thousands of distinct CDR3 sequences. Material for sequencing was naive CXCR3- CD8+ T cells from blood. As for subset: CD45RO-CCR7+CD27+CD95- naive CD8+ T cells lacking CXCR3 (TNR3-). These TCRs come from a human donor in good health. Some clones in this sample may be carry-over from other donors' samples.

This clonotype is labeled medium-sized (0.01 to 0.1%) based on frequency. V gene TRBV6-2 or TRBV6-3 combines with J gene TRBJ2-7; TCRdb indicates TRBD2, and absent DNA this call remains unverified. The CDR3 has 15 residues. Germline V gene lookup returns CDR1 MNHEY and CDR2 SVGEGT. CDR3 amino acids: CASSPRQRGLYEQYF.

This chain joins TRBV11-1 and TRBJ2-1; absent DNA, TCRdb's TRBD1 call cannot be checked. This CDR3 region has 14 residues. Looked up from germline, CDR1 is SGHAT and CDR2 is FQDESV (reference sequence). The CDR3 reads CAGHSGRAFDEQFF.